This TCR beta chain was identified in a study of T-cell memory formation after mild COVID-19. In this sample, this clonotype turned up a few times. TCRdb ran MiXCR on the 5' RACE reads and lists one entry per CDR3 protein. In the table there are around 260,000 distinct CDR3 sequences, 16% of which are singletons. V was shortened by 5 bases and J by 0 bases, with 16 bases between the two germline ends. This CDR3 is built from 17 residues. From germline, CDR1 is SGHTA and CDR2 FQGNSA. This chain uses TRBV7-2 with TRBJ2-2, with a weak D call TRBD1 (6 bases). Sequenced material: PBMCs or a T cell subset sorted from them (not recorded which). This TCR was recovered from a man younger than 35 who had mild COVID-19 (a few samples of this study predate the infection). Cell type and time point are not known. The CDR3 loop reads CASSAQPGQTNTGELFF. In DNA, the CDR3 is TGTGCCAGCAGCGCACAGCCGGGACAAACGAACACCGGGGAGCTGTTTTTT.